This T cell receptor (beta chain) was captured in a study of T-cell reconstitution after alpha-beta-depleted transplantation in children. Trimming removed 3 bases at V and 2 bases at J, with 12 bases between. CDR3 length: 14 residues. The germline V gene encodes CDR1 DFQATT and CDR2 SNEGSKA (reference sequence). Worth noting for this clonotype: Its antigen is currently unknown.

Study-wide findings and caveats: The main origin of T-cell counts and diversity one year after transplant was newly produced T cells. Reportedly, only several hundred clones from non-depleted graft cells drove alpha-beta T-cell counts at about two months.

Unique molecular identifiers were used to barcode this TCRbeta library. Each CDR3 protein is one row after TCRdb ran MiXCR on the PCR reads. The table lists around 960,000 distinct CDR3 sequences, around 30% of them singletons, with approximately 30% in the top ten. The chain recombines TRBV20-1 with TRBJ2-3; tentative D call: TRBD1 (5 bases). This receptor was taken from a boy in the first two years of life who had a stem cell transplant for SCID, so the T cells may come from the graft donor. The sample was PBMCs, mostly from graft donor cells, taken 360 days after TCRalphabeta/CD19-depleted stem cell transplant. Here the CDR3 DNA reads TGCAGTGCTAGCGTTTCGGACACCACAGATACGCAGTATTTT. This translates into CSASVSDTTDTQYF.